This TCR beta chain came from a study of a mutant IDH1 vaccine in newly diagnosed glioma. The time point denotes: week 5, during vaccination. Every vaccine dose comprised 300 ug of mutant IDH1 20-mer peptide plus topical imiquimod. The data were produced by immunoSEQ multiplex PCR, yet TCRdb's version contains in-frame clones alone and is incomplete. The sample contains about 83,000 clones, over 75% of which appear only once. There are 13 residues in the CDR3. The V and J ends lost 5 bases and 11 bases, in that order; junction bases with no gene match: 9. Germline-derived CDR1 and CDR2 are LNHNV and YYDKDF (reference sequence). On this clone itself: Its antigen remains unidentified.

The sample was PBMCs, taken from a glioma patient whose treatment included an IDH1 peptide vaccine. The receptor's source is a woman in her 50s with glioma. This chain links TRBV15 with TRBJ2-5, with 9 nucleotides matching TRBD1. The CDR3 DNA sequence: TGTGCCACCAGCTCTGACAGGGGGGGGGAGCAGTACTTC. Its translation is CATSSDRGGEQYF. Complete variable domain (other parts from reference TRBV15 and TRBJ2-5): DAMVIQNPRYQVTQFGKPVTLSCSQTLNHNVMYWYQQKSSQAPKLLFHYYDKDFNNEADTPDNFQSRRPNTSFCFLDIRSPGLGDTAMYLCATSSDRGGEQYFGPGTRLLVL.